This passage covers 29 T cell receptor beta chains from one sample sequenced in a study of siplizumab effects on memory and regulatory T cells. Clones were sequenced by immunoSEQ multiplex PCR, and TCRdb holds only the in-frame ones, with some missing. The table shows around 100,000 clones, with 85% to 95% occurring only once. The sample was non-Treg CD4+ T cells sorted from blood. The receptors shown here come from a human donor in good health.

The chain joins TRBV19 to TRBJ2-3, with 9 bases aligning to TRBD1. Germline CDR1 LNHDA, CDR2 SQIVND (reference sequence). CDR3 length equals 15 residues. V lost 9 bases and J lost 5; bases outside the gene matches: 12. DNA of the CDR3: TGTGCCAGGGCAGGGGACAGGGCGACCAGAGATACGCAGTATTTT. Protein sequence: CARAGDRATRDTQYF.

The CDR3 is CASSRNGQGSNTGELFF. For the CDR3, the DNA is TGTGCCAGCAGCCGAAACGGACAGGGATCGAACACCGGGGAGCTGTTTTTT. This chain connects TRBV5-4 to TRBJ2-2; TRBD1 matches 8 bases. The germline CDR1 and CDR2 sequences are SGHNT and YYREEE (reference sequence). The V segment lost 4 bases and the J segment 0 bases; nucleotides outside the gene matches: 8. CDR3 length: 17 residues. Complete variable domain (other parts from reference TRBV5-4 and TRBJ2-2): ETGVTQSPTHLIKTRGQQVTLRCSSQSGHNTVSWYQQALGQGPQFIFQYYREEENGRGNFPPRFSGLQFPNYSSELNVNALELDDSALYLCASSRNGQGSNTGELFFGEGSRLTVL.

The V call is TRBV25-1, the J call TRBJ2-1, with 8 positions matching TRBD2. Germline values: CDR1 MGHDK, CDR2 SYGVNS. The CDR3 length is 14 residues. V lost 7 bases, J lost 3 bases, and 5 bases stayed unmatched. CDR3 region: CASTLADYYNEQFF. The CDR3 nucleotides read TGTGCCAGCACACTAGCGGATTACTACAATGAGCAGTTCTTC.

V and J are TRBV7-9 and TRBJ1-1; D is uncertain. In germline, CDR1 is SEHNR, CDR2 FQNEAQ (reference sequence). V lost 7 bases and J lost 1, with 10 bases in between. The CDR3 runs 13 residues. The CDR3: CASNRRQNTEAFF. The CDR3 DNA sequence: TGTGCCAGCAACCGAAGACAGAACACTGAAGCTTTCTTT.

The chain combines TRBV5-4 with TRBJ2-1; 8 bases line up with TRBD1. V was clipped by 0 bases and J by 7 bases; unmatched bases: 9. The CDR3 extends over 16 amino acids. Germline V gene sequence: CDR1 SGHNT, CDR2 YYREEE (reference sequence). The CDR3 DNA reads TGTGCCAGCAGCTTGGTGCCGACAGGGGCCGTGAATGAGCAGTTCTTC. It is translated as CASSLVPTGAVNEQFF.

This rearrangement joins TRBV2 to TRBJ2-7; weak D call: TRBD2 (5 bases). Trimming took 7 bases from V and 0 from J, leaving 13 bases between them. CDR3 length equals 14 residues. Germline V gene sequence: CDR1 SNHLY, CDR2 FYNNEI. CDR3 DNA: TGTGCCAGCATTCCGGACTCCCTCTCCTACGAGCAGTACTTC. It codes for CASIPDSLSYEQYF. The whole variable domain, remainder taken from reference TRBV2 and TRBJ2-7, is EPEVTQTPSHQVTQMGQEVILRCVPISNHLYFYWYRQILGQKVEFLVSFYNNEISEKSEIFDDQFSVERPDGSNFTLKIRSTKLEDSAMYFCASIPDSLSYEQYFGPGTRLTVT.

In nucleotides, the CDR3 is TGTGCCATCATGGAAGGACTAGCGCCTGCCTACGAGCAGTACTTC. Encoded protein: CAIMEGLAPAYEQYF. The chain combines TRBV10-3 with TRBJ2-7, with 9 bases matching TRBD2. The V and J ends lost 7 bases and 2 bases, in that order; junction bases with no gene match: 9. The CDR3 totals 15 residues. CDR1 ENHRY and CDR2 SYGVKD come from the germline V gene.

The chain employs TRBV9 and TRBJ2-7; no firm D call. The germline V gene encodes CDR1 SGDLS and CDR2 YYNGEE. The ends were cut back, 0 bases at V and 3 bases at J, with 4 bases in the middle. The CDR3 has 12 residues. This CDR3 is CASSVDNYEQYF. CDR3 bases: TGTGCCAGCAGCGTAGACAACTACGAGCAGTACTTC.

The chain combines TRBV14 with TRBJ2-7, with 11 nucleotides matching TRBD2. CDR1 and CDR2 from the germline V gene are SGHDN and FVKESK. The CDR3 runs to 21 residues. The junction had 18 bases not matched to a gene; V was cut back by 0 bases and J by 2 bases. CDR3 protein: CASSQEKSWSSGRPGTYEQYF. The CDR3 coding sequence is TGTGCCAGCAGCCAAGAAAAGTCTTGGTCTAGCGGGAGGCCGGGAACCTACGAGCAGTACTTC.

The chain has TRBV10-1 and TRBJ2-7; TRBD2 agrees at 10 bases. CDR3 length equals 13 residues. V trimming: 8 bases; J trimming: 3 bases; junction bases outside the gene matches: 4. The germline gives CDR1 WNHNN, CDR2 SYGVQD (reference sequence). This CDR3 is CASGRTSGYEQYF. The CDR3 nucleotides read TGCGCCAGCGGAAGGACTAGCGGCTACGAGCAGTACTTC.

The chain has TRBV4-1 and TRBJ2-1; D call uncertain. Per germline, CDR1 MGHRA and CDR2 YSYEKL. The V and J ends lost 0 bases and 6 bases respectively, with 15 bases between them. The CDR3 runs 16 residues. CDR3 sequence: CASSQDSRTRVNEQFF. CDR3 in DNA: TGCGCCAGCAGCCAAGACTCCCGAACTCGGGTCAATGAGCAGTTCTTC.

The chain combines TRBV18 with TRBJ2-4; 9 bases fit TRBD1. CDR3 length: 14 amino acids. Germline V gives CDR1 KGHSH, CDR2 LQKENI. V trimming: 3 bases; J trimming: 8 bases; junction bases outside the gene matches: 5. The CDR3 DNA reads TGTGCCAGCTCACCGAAGACAGGGGGAGACATTCAGTACTTC. Residues: CASSPKTGGDIQYF.

This chain joins TRBV5-6 and TRBJ1-4; 10 nucleotides match TRBD1. V trimming: 1 base; J trimming: 8 bases; junction bases outside the gene matches: 8. This CDR3 is 16 amino acids long. Looked up from germline, CDR1 is SGHDT and CDR2 is YYEEEE. The CDR3 coding sequence is TGTGCCAGCAGCTTGACCCCGGGACAGGGGTACGAAAAACTGTTTTTT. It codes for CASSLTPGQGYEKLFF. Based on the CDR3 plus reference TRBV5-6 and TRBJ1-4, the full variable domain is DAGVTQSPTHLIKTRGQQVTLRCSPKSGHDTVSWYQQALGQGPQFIFQYYEEEERQRGNFPDRFSGHQFPNYSSELNVNALLLGDSALYLCASSLTPGQGYEKLFFGSGTQLSVL.

The chain recombines TRBV9 with TRBJ2-5, with D possibly called TRBD1 or TRBD2 (5 bases each). This CDR3 is 13 amino acids long. V was pared by 0 bases and J by 9 bases, with 12 bases between. CDR1 is SGDLS, CDR2 YYNGEE, per germline. The CDR3, as DNA: TGTGCCAGCAGCGTAGGGTCCGGGGCGGCCCAGTACTTC. This codes for CASSVGSGAAQYF.

The chain couples TRBV30 to TRBJ1-1, with TRBD1 as a possible D gene (5 bases). Trimming pared 4 bases from V and 3 bases from J, leaving 15 bases between. This CDR3 has 14 amino acids. Germline V lookup: CDR1 GTSNPN, CDR2 SVGIG (reference sequence). The CDR3 sequence is CAWTAKGPDTEAFF. Here the CDR3 DNA reads TGTGCCTGGACCGCCAAGGGACCTGACACTGAAGCTTTCTTT.

The DNA for the CDR3 is TGTGCCAGCAGTAGGACAGGCAAAAATGAAAAACTGTTTTTT. Encoded protein: CASSRTGKNEKLFF. This rearrangement joins TRBV2 to TRBJ1-4, with 7 nucleotides matching TRBD1. The CDR3 is 14 amino acids. From germline, CDR1 is SNHLY and CDR2 FYNNEI. Losses at the gene ends were 5 bases for V and 5 bases for J; bases not matched to a gene: 5.

This rearrangement joins TRBV6-6 to TRBJ2-1, with 8 positions matching TRBD2. V shed 5 bases, J shed 0 bases, and the junction held 6 bases outside the gene matches. The CDR3 is 16 amino acids. CDR1 is MNHNY, CDR2 SVGAGI, per germline (reference sequence). As DNA, the CDR3 is TGTGCCAGCAGTCCACTAGCGGACAGCTCCTACAATGAGCAGTTCTTC. Its translation is CASSPLADSSYNEQFF.

This rearrangement joins TRBV4-2 to TRBJ1-3; no clear D gene. Germline values: CDR1 LGHNA, CDR2 YNFKEQ. With 0 bases removed from V and 7 bases from J, the gap between germline ends came to 7 bases. CDR3 length: 13 residues. The CDR3 DNA sequence: TGTGCCAGCAGCCAAGATTTGGGCAACACCATATATTTT. Amino acid sequence: CASSQDLGNTIYF.

This clone is a singleton in its sample. This chain uses TRBV20-1 with TRBJ2-3; no clear D gene. The ends were cut back, 4 bases at V and 7 bases at J, with 6 bases in the middle. Germline CDR1 and CDR2: DFQATT and SNEGSKA (reference sequence). The CDR3 runs to 10 residues. The CDR3 nucleotides read TGCAGTGCTACTGCTCATACGCAGTATTTT. This gives the protein CSATAHTQYF.

This clone was observed a single time. The chain uses TRBV6-4 and TRBJ1-2, with a weak D call TRBD1 (5 bases). The germline V and J ends were trimmed by 3 bases and 4 bases, with 15 bases remaining between them. The germline gives CDR1 MRHNA, CDR2 SNTAGT. CDR3 length: 15 residues. CDR3 nucleotides: TGTGCCAGCAGTGAAAATTGGGGGAGTTCCTATGGCTACACCTTC. Protein sequence: CASSENWGSSYGYTF.

The chain joins TRBV7-6 to TRBJ2-7, with 8 bases identical to TRBD1. V trimming: 5 bases; J trimming: 3 bases; junction bases outside the gene matches: 3. CDR1 and CDR2 from the germline V gene are SGHVS and FNYEAQ. The CDR3 is made up of 13 amino acids. This chain's CDR3 is CASSRDRGYEQYF. CDR3 in DNA: TGTGCCAGCAGCAGAGACAGGGGCTACGAGCAGTACTTC.

This clone was seen a single time. V is TRBV27 and J is TRBJ1-4, with D possibly matching TRBD1 (6 bases). This CDR3 region has 14 residues. Trimming left V 8 bases short and J 6 bases short, with 16 bases between. Germline V gives CDR1 MNHEY, CDR2 SMNVEV (reference sequence). In DNA form, the CDR3 reads TGTGCCAGCGATGGACCATCAGGGGATGAAAAACTGTTTTTT. It yields the protein CASDGPSGDEKLFF.

The rearrangement links TRBV5-4 to TRBJ2-3, with D uncertain. Germline CDR1 SGHNT, CDR2 YYREEE (reference sequence). This CDR3 is 15 amino acids long. Trimming left V 7 bases short and J 0 bases short, with 15 bases between. CDR3 sequence: CASRPDHGSTDTQYF. The CDR3 DNA follows: TGTGCCAGCCGACCCGATCATGGGAGCACAGATACGCAGTATTTT.

The chain recombines TRBV11-3 with TRBJ1-3; D gene uncertain. Germline values: CDR1 SGHNT, CDR2 YENEEA. V shed 1 base and J shed 4 bases, with 8 bases lying between them. CDR3 length: 14 amino acids. The CDR3 reads CASSLGSSGNTIYF. DNA of the CDR3: TGTGCCAGCAGCTTAGGGTCTTCGGGAAACACCATATATTTT. Filled out from reference TRBV11-3 and TRBJ1-3, the complete variable domain reads EAGVVQSPRYKIIEKKQPVAFWCNPISGHNTLYWYLQNLGQGPELLIRYENEEAVDDSQLPKDRFSAERLKGVDSTLKIQPAELGDSAVYLCASSLGSSGNTIYFGEGSWLTVV.

This chain links TRBV27 with TRBJ2-2, with a tentative D call TRBD1 (5 bases). Germline V gene sequence: CDR1 MNHEY, CDR2 SMNVEV (reference sequence). There are 13 residues in the CDR3. Trimming removed 3 bases at V and 6 bases at J, with 8 bases between. CDR3 DNA: TGTGCCAGCAGTTTTGCAGGGCCCGGGGAGCTGTTTTTT. Amino acids: CASSFAGPGELFF.

This chain connects TRBV15 to TRBJ2-3; 12 bases align to TRBD1. The ends lost 2 bases at V and 10 bases at J; junction bases unmatched: 7. This CDR3 is 15 amino acids long. Looked up from germline, CDR1 is LNHNV and CDR2 is YYDKDF (reference sequence). The CDR3 reads CATSRSPGTGGSQYF. The CDR3 DNA reads as TGTGCCACCAGCAGATCCCCCGGGACAGGGGGCTCGCAGTATTTT.

J is TRBJ2-4 and V is TRBV5-4; D possibly corresponds to TRBD2 (6 bases). From germline, CDR1 is SGHNT and CDR2 YYREEE (reference sequence). The V end lost 4 bases, the J end lost 7 bases, and 12 bases lay between the germline ends. The CDR3 covers 13 residues. CDR3 bases: TGTGCCAGCAGCAGGGAGAGCGGGAACATTCAGTACTTC. It codes for CASSRESGNIQYF. Full variable domain (remainder filled in from reference TRBV5-4 and TRBJ2-4): ETGVTQSPTHLIKTRGQQVTLRCSSQSGHNTVSWYQQALGQGPQFIFQYYREEENGRGNFPPRFSGLQFPNYSSELNVNALELDDSALYLCASSRESGNIQYFGAGTRLSVL.

The J gene is TRBJ1-5, the V gene TRBV28; a weak D match, TRBD1 (5 bases). Germline V gene data show CDR1 as MDHEN and CDR2 as SYDVKM. The CDR3 has 14 amino acids. V was trimmed by 2 bases and J by 7 bases, leaving 12 bases between them. This CDR3 reads CASSLRWTSQPQHF. CDR3 in DNA: TGTGCCAGCAGTTTACGGTGGACATCCCAGCCCCAGCATTTT.

CDR3 protein: CASSPQGVGGWPQHF. CDR3 DNA: TGTGCCAGCAGTCCCCAGGGGGTAGGGGGCTGGCCCCAGCATTTT. V usage is TRBV6-5 and J usage is TRBJ1-5; 7 nucleotides align to TRBD1. Germline V gene data show CDR1 as MNHEY and CDR2 as SVGAGI. Trimming took 5 bases from V and 9 from J; bases not matched to a gene: 13. This CDR3 has 15 amino acids.